Listed below are T cell receptor beta chains from one sample, sequenced in a study of shared clonotypes between healthy human individuals. The table came from immunoSEQ multiplex PCR; TCRdb's copy has only in-frame clones and leaves some out. This sample has around 600,000 clones; roughly 96% occur once, and the top ten carry about 0.11%. Sequencing was performed on naive CD8+ T cells sorted from blood. Receptors originate from a woman younger than 45 in good health. CDR3s include the opening cysteine and the closing phenylalanine or tryptophan.

TRBV19	TRBJ2-5	CATLGAIGAQYF
TRBV5-4	TRBJ2-2	CASSLARLGSTGELFF
TRBV19	TRBJ1-4	CASSRDREGEKLFF
TRBV27	TRBJ2-7	CASSFLESSYEQYF
TRBV28	TRBJ2-5	CASSLVPGLAGQETQYF
TRBV28	TRBJ1-5	CASSLRSHSNQPQHF
TRBV7-9	TRBJ2-5	CASSDSGTDGETQYF
TRBV27	TRBJ2-1	CASSFGSAAYNEQFF
TRBV2	TRBJ2-7	CASSESVRTYEQYF
TRBV27	-	CASSLSRQLPSYEQYF
TRBV28	TRBJ1-1	CASGIPEFGTGDTEAFF
TRBV5-5	TRBJ2-7	CASSLLGPVTISYEQYF
TRBV11-2	TRBJ2-7	CASSFAGAFEQYF
TRBV9	TRBJ1-2	CASSAYHGYTF
TRBV28	TRBJ2-3	CASVRLTGITDTQYF
TRBV2	TRBJ1-1	CASSSTSGQGNTEAFF
TRBV6-1	TRBJ2-7	CASSAGLADTYEQYF
TRBV2	TRBJ2-1	CASSGRGVADNEQFF
TRBV5-6	TRBJ1-2	CASSNALTLEGYTF
TRBV11-2	TRBJ2-7	CASSLGTGSSYEQYF
TRBV27	TRBJ1-4	CASRGTGDGKKLFF
TRBV6-5	TRBJ2-7	CASSQGLNPYEQYF
TRBV27	TRBJ1-4	CASRMSGGLGEKLFF
TRBV20-1	TRBJ2-1	CSADIHNEQFF
TRBV9	TRBJ2-3	CASSVAGGEADTQYF
TRBV30	TRBJ1-3	CAWSGDRGHIYF
TRBV19	TRBJ1-5	CASSIPPGQGRQPQHF
TRBV19	TRBJ1-5	CASSIGQGSNQPQHF
TRBV5-1	TRBJ1-5	CASSLWVDQPQHF
TRBV29-1	TRBJ2-1	CSVWEYEQFF
TRBV4-2	TRBJ2-7	CASSPKLGREMFEQYF
TRBV5-1	TRBJ1-4	CASSLWHDRSNEKLFF
TRBV30	TRBJ2-7	CAWSWEAGGNEQYF
TRBV28	TRBJ1-1	CASSPGQGVPNTEAFF
TRBV5-4	TRBJ2-5	CASSRKREGPLGETQYF
TRBV5-6	TRBJ2-7	CASSGSGTGVYEQYF
TRBV19	TRBJ2-5	CASSPRTEETQYF